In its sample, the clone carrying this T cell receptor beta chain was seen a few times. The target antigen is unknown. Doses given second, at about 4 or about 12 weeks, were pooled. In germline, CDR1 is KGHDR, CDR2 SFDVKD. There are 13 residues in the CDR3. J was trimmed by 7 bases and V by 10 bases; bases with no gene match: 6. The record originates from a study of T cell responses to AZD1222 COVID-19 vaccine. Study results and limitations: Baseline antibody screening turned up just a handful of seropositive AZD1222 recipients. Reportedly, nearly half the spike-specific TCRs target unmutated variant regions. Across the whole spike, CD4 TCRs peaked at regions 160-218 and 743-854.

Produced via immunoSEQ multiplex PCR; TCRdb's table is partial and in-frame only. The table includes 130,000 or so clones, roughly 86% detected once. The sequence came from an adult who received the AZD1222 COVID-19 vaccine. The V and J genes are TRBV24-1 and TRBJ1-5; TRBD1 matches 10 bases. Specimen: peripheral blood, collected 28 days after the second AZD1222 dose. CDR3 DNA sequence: TGTGCCACGGGGACAGGGGTGGGCCAGCCCCAGCATTTT. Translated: CATGTGVGQPQHF.